This TCR beta chain derives from a study of blood T cell repertoires in COVID-19. Generated by immunoSEQ multiplex PCR, the TCRdb table keeps only in-frame clones and is missing some. The sample holds approximately 280,000 clones, about 89% seen once. Germline V gene sequence: CDR1 SGDLS, CDR2 YYNGEE. The CDR3 covers 16 residues. Trimming removed 0 bases from V and 0 bases from J, with 10 bases in between. Sequencing was done on a sample of peripheral blood. The chain has TRBV9 and TRBJ1-3; D not certain. The clonotype was recovered from a middle-aged man with acute or convalescent COVID-19. Here the CDR3 reads CASSVGQALSGNTIYF. CDR3 coding DNA: TGTGCCAGCAGCGTAGGTCAGGCGCTCTCTGGAAACACCATATATTTT.